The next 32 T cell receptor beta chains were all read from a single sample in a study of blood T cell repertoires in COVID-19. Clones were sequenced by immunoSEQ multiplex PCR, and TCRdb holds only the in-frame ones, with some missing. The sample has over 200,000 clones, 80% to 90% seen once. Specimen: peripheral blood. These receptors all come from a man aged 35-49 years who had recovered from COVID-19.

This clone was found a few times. The CDR3, as DNA: TGTGCCAGCAGTTACTCCCAGGATAGCAATGAGCAGTTCTTC. Translated, it gives CASSYSQDSNEQFF. V and J are TRBV6-5 and TRBJ2-1; D unclear. This CDR3 is 14 amino acids long. Trimming pared 0 bases from V and 6 bases from J, leaving 9 bases between. Per the germline V gene, CDR1 is MNHEY and CDR2 is SVGAGI.

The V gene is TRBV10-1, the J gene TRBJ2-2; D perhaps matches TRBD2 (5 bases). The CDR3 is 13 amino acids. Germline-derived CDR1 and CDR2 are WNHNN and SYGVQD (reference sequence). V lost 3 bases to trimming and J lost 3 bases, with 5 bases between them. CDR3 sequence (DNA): TGCGCCAGCAGTGAAGCGGACACCGGGGAGCTGTTTTTT. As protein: CASSEADTGELFF.

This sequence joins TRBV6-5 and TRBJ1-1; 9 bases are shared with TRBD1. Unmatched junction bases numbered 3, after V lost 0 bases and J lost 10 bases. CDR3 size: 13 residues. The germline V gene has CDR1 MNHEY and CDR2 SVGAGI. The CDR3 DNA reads TGTGCCAGCAGTTACTCGGACAGGGGATCAGCTTTCTTT. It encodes CASSYSDRGSAFF.

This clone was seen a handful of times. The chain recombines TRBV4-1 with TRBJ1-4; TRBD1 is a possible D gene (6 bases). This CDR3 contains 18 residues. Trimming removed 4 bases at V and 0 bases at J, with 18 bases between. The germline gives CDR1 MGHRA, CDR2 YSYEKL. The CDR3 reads CASSRWTAVFATNEKLFF. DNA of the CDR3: TGCGCCAGCAGCCGATGGACAGCTGTATTTGCAACTAATGAAAAACTGTTTTTT.

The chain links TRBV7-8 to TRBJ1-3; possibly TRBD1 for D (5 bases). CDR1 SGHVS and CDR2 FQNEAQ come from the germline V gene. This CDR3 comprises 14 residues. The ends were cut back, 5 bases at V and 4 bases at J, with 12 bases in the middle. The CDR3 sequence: CASSPGLRGNTIYF. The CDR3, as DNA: TGTGCCAGCAGCCCGGGACTCAGAGGAAACACCATATATTTT.

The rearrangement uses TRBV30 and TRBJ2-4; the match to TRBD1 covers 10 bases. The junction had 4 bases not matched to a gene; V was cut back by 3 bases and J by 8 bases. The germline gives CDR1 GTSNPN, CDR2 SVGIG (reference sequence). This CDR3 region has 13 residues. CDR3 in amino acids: CAWRMTGGYIQYF. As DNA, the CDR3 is TGTGCCTGGAGGATGACAGGGGGCTACATTCAGTACTTC.

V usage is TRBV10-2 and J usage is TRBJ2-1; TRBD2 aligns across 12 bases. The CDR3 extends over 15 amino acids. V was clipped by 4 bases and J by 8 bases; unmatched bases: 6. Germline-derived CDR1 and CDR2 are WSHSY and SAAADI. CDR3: CASSASGRAGYEQFF. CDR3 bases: TGCGCCAGCAGTGCTAGCGGGAGGGCCGGCTATGAGCAGTTCTTC.

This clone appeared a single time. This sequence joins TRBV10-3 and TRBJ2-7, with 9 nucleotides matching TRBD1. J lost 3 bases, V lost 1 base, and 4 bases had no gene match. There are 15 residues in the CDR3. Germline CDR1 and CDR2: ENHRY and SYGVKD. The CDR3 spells CAISELGQGGYEQYF. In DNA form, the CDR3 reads TGTGCCATCAGTGAGTTGGGACAGGGAGGCTACGAGCAGTACTTC.

The CDR3 is CASSTLAETDTQYF. CDR3 DNA: TGTGCCAGCAGCACACTAGCGGAAACAGATACGCAGTATTTT. The chain recombines TRBV9 with TRBJ2-3; 8 bases are shared with TRBD2. Germline assignment: CDR1 SGDLS and CDR2 YYNGEE. Trimming removed 4 bases from V and 3 bases from J; junction bases left unmatched: 4. The CDR3 length is 14 residues.

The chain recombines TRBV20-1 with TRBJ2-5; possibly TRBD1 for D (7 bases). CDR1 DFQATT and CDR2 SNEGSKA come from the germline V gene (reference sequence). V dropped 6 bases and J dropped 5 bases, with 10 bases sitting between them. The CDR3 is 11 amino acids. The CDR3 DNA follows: TGCAGTGCGGCGGGACAGGAGACCCAGTACTTC. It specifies CSAAGQETQYF.

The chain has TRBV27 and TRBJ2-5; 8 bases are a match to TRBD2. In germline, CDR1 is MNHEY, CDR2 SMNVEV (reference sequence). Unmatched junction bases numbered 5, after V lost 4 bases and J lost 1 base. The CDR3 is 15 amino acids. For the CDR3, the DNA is TGTGCCAGCAGTTCATATAGCGGGGCCCAAGAGACCCAGTACTTC. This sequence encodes CASSSYSGAQETQYF.

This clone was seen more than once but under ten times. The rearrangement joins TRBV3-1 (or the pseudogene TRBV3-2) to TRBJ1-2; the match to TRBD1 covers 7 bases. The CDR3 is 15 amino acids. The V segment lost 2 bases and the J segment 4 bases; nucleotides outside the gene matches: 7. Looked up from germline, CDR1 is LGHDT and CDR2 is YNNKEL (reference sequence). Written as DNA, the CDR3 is TGTGCCAGCAGCCAAACCGACAGGGAAGGCTATGGCTACACCTTC. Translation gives CASSQTDREGYGYTF.

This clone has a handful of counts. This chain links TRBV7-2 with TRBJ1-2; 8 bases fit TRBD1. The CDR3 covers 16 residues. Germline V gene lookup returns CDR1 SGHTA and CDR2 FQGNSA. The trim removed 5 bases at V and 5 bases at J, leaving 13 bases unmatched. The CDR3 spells CASSHLTQGARYGYTF. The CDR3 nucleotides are TGTGCCAGCAGCCATTTGACCCAGGGGGCGCGTTATGGCTACACCTTC.

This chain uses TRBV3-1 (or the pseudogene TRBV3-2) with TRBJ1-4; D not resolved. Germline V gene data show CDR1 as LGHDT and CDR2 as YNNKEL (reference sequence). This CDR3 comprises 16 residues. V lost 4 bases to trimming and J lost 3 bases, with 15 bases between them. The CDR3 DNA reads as TGTGCCAGCAGCCCGTTAGGAAGCGCGGCTAATGAAAAACTGTTTTTT. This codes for CASSPLGSAANEKLFF.

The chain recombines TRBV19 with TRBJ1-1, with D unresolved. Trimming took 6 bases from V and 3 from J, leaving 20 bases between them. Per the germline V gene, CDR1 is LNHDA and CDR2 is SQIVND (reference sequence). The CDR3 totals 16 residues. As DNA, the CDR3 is TGTGCCAGTAGGAAACGGATCGGGTCGGATGACACTGAAGCTTTCTTT. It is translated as CASRKRIGSDDTEAFF.

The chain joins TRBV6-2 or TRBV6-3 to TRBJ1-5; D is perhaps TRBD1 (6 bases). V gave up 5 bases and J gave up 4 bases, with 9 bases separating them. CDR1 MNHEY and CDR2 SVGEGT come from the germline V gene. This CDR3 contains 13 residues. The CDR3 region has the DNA TGTGCCAGCAGTAACACAGGGAATCAGCCCCAGCATTTT. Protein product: CASSNTGNQPQHF.

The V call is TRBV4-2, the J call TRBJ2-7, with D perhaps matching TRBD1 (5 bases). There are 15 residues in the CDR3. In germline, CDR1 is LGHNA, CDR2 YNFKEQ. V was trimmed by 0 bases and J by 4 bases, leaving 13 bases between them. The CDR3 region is CASSQDRTSEYEQYF. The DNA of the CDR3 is TGTGCCAGCAGCCAAGATCGGACATCCGAGTACGAGCAGTACTTC.

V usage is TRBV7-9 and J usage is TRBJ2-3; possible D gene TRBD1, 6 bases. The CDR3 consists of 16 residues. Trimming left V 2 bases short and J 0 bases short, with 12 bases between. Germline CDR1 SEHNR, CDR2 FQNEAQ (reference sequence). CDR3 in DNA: TGTGCCAGCAGCTTACGATCAGGGGCTAGCACAGATACGCAGTATTTT. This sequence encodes CASSLRSGASTDTQYF.

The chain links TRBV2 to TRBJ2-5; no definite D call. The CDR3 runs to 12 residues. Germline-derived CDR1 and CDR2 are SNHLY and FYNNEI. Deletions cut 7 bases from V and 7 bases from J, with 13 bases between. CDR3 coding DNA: TGTGCCAGCACGGTTGAACGAGGGACCCAGTACTTC. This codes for CASTVERGTQYF.

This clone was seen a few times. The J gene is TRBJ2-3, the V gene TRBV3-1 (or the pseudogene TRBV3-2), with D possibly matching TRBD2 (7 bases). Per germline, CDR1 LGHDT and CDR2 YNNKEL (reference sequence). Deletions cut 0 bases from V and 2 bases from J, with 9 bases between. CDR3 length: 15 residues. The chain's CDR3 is CASSQEGGATDTQYF. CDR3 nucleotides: TGTGCCAGCAGCCAAGAAGGGGGGGCCACAGATACGCAGTATTTT.

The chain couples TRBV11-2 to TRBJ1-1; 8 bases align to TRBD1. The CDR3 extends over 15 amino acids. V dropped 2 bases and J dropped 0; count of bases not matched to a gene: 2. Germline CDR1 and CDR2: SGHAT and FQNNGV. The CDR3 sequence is CASSLRTGMNTEAFF. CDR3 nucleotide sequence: TGTGCCAGCAGCTTAAGGACAGGGATGAACACTGAAGCTTTCTTT. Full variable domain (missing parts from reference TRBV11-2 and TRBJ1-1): EAGVAQSPRYKIIEKRQSVAFWCNPISGHATLYWYQQILGQGPKLLIQFQNNGVVDDSQLPKDRFSAERLKGVDSTLKIQPAKLEDSAVYLCASSLRTGMNTEAFFGQGTRLTVV.

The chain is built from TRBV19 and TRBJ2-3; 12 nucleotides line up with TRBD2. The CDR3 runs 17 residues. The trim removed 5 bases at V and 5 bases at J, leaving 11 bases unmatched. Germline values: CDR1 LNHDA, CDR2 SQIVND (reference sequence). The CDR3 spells CASSLRRTSGDVDTQYF. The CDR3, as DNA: TGTGCCAGTAGTTTGCGACGGACTAGCGGGGATGTAGATACGCAGTATTTT.

The CDR3 bases are TGTGCCAGCAGTCCGGGACAGGGACGGGGAGCCGAGCAGTACTTC. Protein: CASSPGQGRGAEQYF. The chain has TRBV2 and TRBJ2-7, with 9 bases lining up with TRBD1. V was pared by 5 bases and J by 6 bases, with 11 bases of the junction left unmatched. CDR3 size: 15 residues. Per the germline V gene, CDR1 is SNHLY and CDR2 is FYNNEI.

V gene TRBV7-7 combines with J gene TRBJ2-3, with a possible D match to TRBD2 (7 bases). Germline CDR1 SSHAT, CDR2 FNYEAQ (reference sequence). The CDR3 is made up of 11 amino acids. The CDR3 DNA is TGTGCTAGCCGGGGGGCGGATACGCAGTATTTT. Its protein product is CASRGADTQYF.

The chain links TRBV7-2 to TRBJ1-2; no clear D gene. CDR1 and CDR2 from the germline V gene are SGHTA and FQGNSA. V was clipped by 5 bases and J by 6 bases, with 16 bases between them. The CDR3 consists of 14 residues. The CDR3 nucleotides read TGTGCCAGCAGCCTCGGGTCCCCCCGCGATGGCTACACCTTC. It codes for CASSLGSPRDGYTF. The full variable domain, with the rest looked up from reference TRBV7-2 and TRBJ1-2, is GAGVSQSPSNKVTEKGKDVELRCDPISGHTALYWYRQSLGQGLEFLIYFQGNSAPDKSGLPSDRFSAERTGGSVSTLTIQRTQQEDSAVYLCASSLGSPRDGYTFGSGTRLTVV.

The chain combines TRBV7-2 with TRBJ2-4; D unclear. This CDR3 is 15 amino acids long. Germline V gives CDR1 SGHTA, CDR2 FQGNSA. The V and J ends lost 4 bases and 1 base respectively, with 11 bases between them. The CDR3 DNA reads TGTGCCAGCAGCTCCGATACCCAGGCCAAAAACATTCAGTACTTC. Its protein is CASSSDTQAKNIQYF.

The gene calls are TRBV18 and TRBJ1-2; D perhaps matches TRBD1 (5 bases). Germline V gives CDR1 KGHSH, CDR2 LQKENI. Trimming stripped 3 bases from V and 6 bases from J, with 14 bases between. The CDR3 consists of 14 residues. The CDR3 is CASSPGDSPNGYTF. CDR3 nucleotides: TGTGCCAGCTCACCTGGCGACAGCCCGAATGGCTACACCTTC.

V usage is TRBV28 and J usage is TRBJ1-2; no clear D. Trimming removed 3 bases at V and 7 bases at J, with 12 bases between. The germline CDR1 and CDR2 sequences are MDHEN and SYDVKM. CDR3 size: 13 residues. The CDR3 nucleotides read TGTGCCAGCAGTTTTGCAGTGAGGGCTGGCTACACCTTC. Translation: CASSFAVRAGYTF.

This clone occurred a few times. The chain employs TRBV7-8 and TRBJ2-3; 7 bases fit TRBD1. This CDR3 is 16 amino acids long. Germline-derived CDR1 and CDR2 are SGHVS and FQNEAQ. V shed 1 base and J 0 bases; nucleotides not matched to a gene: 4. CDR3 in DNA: TGTGCCAGCAGCTTAGGCAGACAGGGAAGCACAGATACGCAGTATTTT. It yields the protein CASSLGRQGSTDTQYF.

CDR3 loop: CAWTPLRDQETQYF. The CDR3 nucleotides read TGTGCCTGGACCCCCCTCAGGGATCAAGAGACCCAGTACTTC. This chain uses TRBV30 with TRBJ2-5; tentatively, D is TRBD1 (5 bases). V lost 4 bases to trimming and J lost 2 bases, with 14 bases between them. Germline V CDR1 and CDR2: GTSNPN, SVGIG (reference sequence). This CDR3 comprises 14 residues.

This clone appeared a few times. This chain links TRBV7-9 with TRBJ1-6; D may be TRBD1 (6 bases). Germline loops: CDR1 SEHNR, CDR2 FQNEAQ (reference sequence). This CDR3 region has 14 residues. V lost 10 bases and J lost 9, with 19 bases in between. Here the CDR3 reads CATAPWGGGSPLHF. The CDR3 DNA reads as TGTGCCACTGCCCCGTGGGGGGGCGGTTCACCCCTCCACTTT.

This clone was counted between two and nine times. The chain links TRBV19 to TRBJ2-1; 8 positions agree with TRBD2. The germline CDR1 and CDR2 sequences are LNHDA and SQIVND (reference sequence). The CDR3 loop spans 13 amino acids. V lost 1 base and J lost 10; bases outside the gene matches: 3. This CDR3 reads CASSIGSGTEQFF. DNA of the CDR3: TGTGCCAGTAGTATAGGTAGCGGGACCGAGCAGTTCTTC.